This T cell receptor (beta chain) appears in the sequencing data of a study of T cell responses to AZD1222 COVID-19 vaccine. This CDR3 comprises 15 residues. Deletions cut 7 bases from V and 3 bases from J, with 18 bases between. Germline V gives CDR1 SGHVS, CDR2 FQNEAQ. Profiling relied on immunoSEQ multiplex PCR, and the TCRdb table lists in-frame clones only, not all of them. The sample has tens of thousands of clones; around 84% are singletons. Study-wide findings and caveats: CD4 TCRs linked to vaccination spanned spike, dominating at 160-218 and 743-854.

As concerns this clone: Antigen unknown.

Sequences were derived from peripheral blood, sampled on day 0 of AZD1222 vaccination. This clonotype was obtained from an adult in good health. V is TRBV7-8 and J is TRBJ1-1; D ambiguous. CDR3 sequence (DNA): TGTGCCAGCAACAATGGTGCAGGTGAATACACTGAAGCTTTCTTT. The encoded protein is CASNNGAGEYTEAFF.